These 2 T cell receptor beta chains were sequenced from one sample in a study of T cells in localized non-small cell lung cancer. TCRdb's copy holds only in-frame clones and misses some; the assay was immunoSEQ multiplex PCR. The sample lists 25,000 to 35,000 clones; about 89% were seen once. Sequencing was performed on peripheral blood, taken before any cancer treatment. These receptors were taken from a female donor of 60 years or more with stage I lung adenocarcinoma.

The chain couples TRBV10-1 to TRBJ2-1; 8 nucleotides line up with TRBD2. Germline assignment: CDR1 WNHNN and CDR2 SYGVQD (reference sequence). The CDR3 loop spans 14 amino acids. The J segment lost 8 bases and the V segment lost 3 bases, leaving 6 bases of the junction unmatched. The CDR3 protein is CASSDGTSSHEQFF. For the CDR3, the DNA is TGCGCCAGCAGTGACGGGACTAGTAGCCATGAGCAGTTCTTC.

V and J are TRBV7-9 and TRBJ2-6; D uncertain. CDR1 SEHNR and CDR2 FQNEAQ come from the germline V gene (reference sequence). Trimming cost V 5 bases and J 0 bases, with 8 bases left between them. The CDR3 runs to 15 residues. The CDR3 DNA is TGTGCCAGCAGCCCTGGGATCTCTGGGGCCAACGTCCTGACTTTC. Translated, it gives CASSPGISGANVLTF.